The 3 T cell receptor beta chains listed next were all sequenced from one sample in a study of Ad26.COV2.S vaccination and SARS-CoV-2 variants. Libraries were prepared by immunoSEQ multiplex PCR; TCRdb keeps only in-frame clonotypes and omits some of them. Counted here are 350,000 to 500,000 clones, 70% to 90% occurring once; the ten biggest clones make up less than 4%. The treatment: about 20 received Ad26.COV2.S at low or high dose, single or two shots; 5 received placebo; per-sample allocation not given. Material that was analyzed had been drawn on day 63 after the first vaccine or placebo injection. The material was peripheral blood, obtained in a trial of Ad26.COV2.S vaccine versus placebo. The source of these receptors is a person aged 18 to 65 who received the Ad26.COV2.S COVID-19 vaccine or a placebo.

Here the CDR3 reads CASRQETGRRYEQYF. The DNA of the CDR3 is TGCGCCAGCAGGCAAGAGACAGGGAGAAGGTACGAGCAGTACTTC. V gene TRBV5-1 combines with J gene TRBJ2-7, with 7 bases lining up with TRBD1. There are 15 residues in the CDR3. Germline-derived CDR1 and CDR2 are SGHRS and YFSETQ. V was clipped by 5 bases and J by 4 bases; unmatched bases: 12.

The chain recombines TRBV9 with TRBJ2-2; perhaps TRBD1 as D (6 bases). Per the germline V gene, CDR1 is SGDLS and CDR2 is YYNGEE. Trimming cost V 2 bases and J 4 bases, with 9 bases left between them. This CDR3 has 14 amino acids. This chain's CDR3 is CASSVTGSTGELFF. The CDR3 coding sequence is TGTGCCAGCAGCGTTACAGGGAGCACCGGGGAGCTGTTTTTT.

This clone was seen a single time. The rearrangement joins TRBV27 to TRBJ1-1; no clear D. Per germline, CDR1 MNHEY and CDR2 SMNVEV (reference sequence). The germline V and J ends were trimmed by 0 bases and 4 bases, with 15 bases remaining between them. CDR3 length: 16 amino acids. CDR3 DNA: TGTGCCAGCAGTTTATCGACTCCAGATTGGGGCACTGAAGCTTTCTTT. It yields the protein CASSLSTPDWGTEAFF.